Below are 23 T cell receptor beta chains sequenced from a single sample in a study of shared clonotypes between healthy human individuals. Using immunoSEQ multiplex PCR, the repertoire was profiled, and TCRdb retains in-frame clones only, with some absent. There are roughly 1.4 million clones in the sample; 98% to 99% occur only once, and about 0.34% lies in the top ten. The specimen was naive CD4+ T cells sorted from blood. Subset denoted: CD45RA+ positively selected. These receptors were taken from a man aged 25 to 40 in good health.

This clone was observed once. The chain is built from TRBV10-3 and TRBJ2-1, with 9 bases fitting TRBD2. The junction had 4 bases not matched to a gene; V was cut back by 5 bases and J by 5 bases. This CDR3 has 14 residues. Germline V lookup: CDR1 ENHRY, CDR2 SYGVKD. The CDR3 here is CAISSSGINNEQFF. The CDR3 DNA is TGTGCCATCAGTTCTAGCGGGATTAACAATGAGCAGTTCTTC.

This clone has just one count. The rearrangement links TRBV30 to TRBJ1-2; tentative D call: TRBD1 (5 bases). CDR3 length: 12 residues. CDR1 is GTSNPN, CDR2 SVGIG, per germline (reference sequence). The ends were cut back, 4 bases at V and 7 bases at J, with 13 bases in the middle. CDR3 coding DNA: TGTGCCTGGAAACCGGGACTTCTTGGCTACACCTTC. Translation: CAWKPGLLGYTF.

The sample holds a few counts of this clone. This chain uses TRBV5-4 with TRBJ2-2; no definite D call. Trimming pared 2 bases from V and 3 bases from J, leaving 2 bases between. Germline CDR1 reads SGHNT; CDR2 reads YYREEE (reference sequence). The CDR3 runs 12 residues. This CDR3 is CASSFDTGELFF. The DNA of the CDR3 is TGTGCCAGCAGCTTTGACACCGGGGAGCTGTTTTTT.

CDR3 loop: CASTPDRPSYGYTF. The CDR3 DNA is TGCGCCAGCACCCCGGACAGACCTTCCTATGGCTACACCTTC. The chain couples TRBV5-1 to TRBJ1-2; TRBD1 is a possible D gene (6 bases). V shed 6 bases and J shed 4 bases, with 16 bases lying between them. The CDR3 sequence is 14 residues long. CDR1 SGHRS and CDR2 YFSETQ come from the germline V gene.

This rearrangement joins TRBV7-8 to TRBJ2-7, with 11 bases matching TRBD2. V dropped 1 base and J dropped 2; count of bases not matched to a gene: 1. This CDR3 comprises 15 residues. CDR1 is SGHVS, CDR2 FQNEAQ, per germline. The CDR3 spells CASSLGLAGTYEQYF. In DNA form, the CDR3 reads TGTGCCAGCAGCTTAGGACTAGCGGGAACCTACGAGCAGTACTTC.

This clone is a singleton in its sample. The J gene is TRBJ1-1, the V gene TRBV5-1; D is perhaps TRBD1 (6 bases). CDR3 length: 13 amino acids. Germline V gene sequence: CDR1 SGHRS, CDR2 YFSETQ. Trimming took off 4 bases at V and 9 bases at J, with 16 bases between the two ends. The CDR3 nucleotides read TGCGCCAGCAGCGATTACAGGGACCCAAAAGCTTTCTTT. It encodes CASSDYRDPKAFF. Together with reference TRBV5-1 and TRBJ1-1, the CDR3 gives the full variable domain: KAGVTQTPRYLIKTRGQQVTLSCSPISGHRSVSWYQQTPGQGLQFLFEYFSETQRNKGNFPGRFSGRQFSNSRSEMNVSTLELGDSALYLCASSDYRDPKAFFGQGTRLTVV.

The chain links TRBV5-1 to TRBJ2-5; D uncertain. The CDR3 spans 11 residues. Germline lookup yields CDR1 SGHRS and CDR2 YFSETQ. Between the trimmed V and J ends, which lost 3 bases and 3 bases, there was a span of 3 bases. In nucleotides, the CDR3 is TGCGCCAGCAGCTACGAAGAGACCCAGTACTTC. Translating it yields CASSYEETQYF. The full variable domain, completed using reference TRBV5-1 and TRBJ2-5, is KAGVTQTPRYLIKTRGQQVTLSCSPISGHRSVSWYQQTPGQGLQFLFEYFSETQRNKGNFPGRFSGRQFSNSRSEMNVSTLELGDSALYLCASSYEETQYFGPGTRLLVL.

A remark on this clone: At the DNA level, this CDR3 is encoded by other sequences in the same sample as well. The genes are TRBV19 and TRBJ2-2; D unclear. The CDR3 runs to 11 residues. Trimming removed 3 bases at V and 7 bases at J, with 3 bases between. CDR1 is LNHDA, CDR2 SQIVND, per germline (reference sequence). The CDR3, as DNA: TGTGCCAGTAGTATTGACGGGGAGCTGTTTTTT. Protein product: CASSIDGELFF.

A single count supports this clone. The sample holds other DNA sequences that translate to the same CDR3. This rearrangement joins TRBV2 to TRBJ2-7; TRBD1 might be the D (6 bases). CDR3 length: 13 amino acids. Germline V gene data show CDR1 as SNHLY and CDR2 as FYNNEI. V was clipped by 6 bases and J by 0 bases, with 9 bases between them. CDR3 sequence reads: CASREDSSYEQYF. The CDR3 region has the DNA TGTGCCAGCAGAGAGGACAGCTCCTACGAGCAGTACTTC.

As regards this clone: The same CDR3 arises from other DNA sequences in this sample as well. The V gene is TRBV18, the J gene TRBJ2-5; D is unclear. Germline V gene data show CDR1 as KGHSH and CDR2 as LQKENI. The CDR3 extends over 12 amino acids. V gave up 0 bases and J gave up 4 bases, with 3 bases separating them. The CDR3 DNA reads as TGTGCCAGCTCACCACCGTTAGAGACCCAGTACTTC. Its protein product is CASSPPLETQYF.

J is TRBJ2-1 and V is TRBV15, with TRBD2 matching over 7 bases. The germline V gene has CDR1 LNHNV and CDR2 YYDKDF (reference sequence). V dropped 5 bases and J dropped 4; count of bases not matched to a gene: 20. The CDR3 extends over 19 amino acids. CDR3 sequence: CATSFRAFGAGEPYNEQFF. CDR3 DNA: TGTGCCACCAGCTTCCGCGCGTTTGGTGCGGGGGAACCTTACAATGAGCAGTTCTTC.

The chain employs TRBV2 and TRBJ2-6; D remains unclear. The CDR3 consists of 15 residues. Germline values: CDR1 SNHLY, CDR2 FYNNEI. V lost 5 bases, J lost 3 bases, and 11 bases lay in between. CDR3: CASSSRHGGANVLTF. The CDR3 bases are TGTGCCAGCAGTTCCCGACACGGTGGGGCCAACGTCCTGACTTTC. The full variable domain, its missing parts supplied by reference TRBV2 and TRBJ2-6, is EPEVTQTPSHQVTQMGQEVILRCVPISNHLYFYWYRQILGQKVEFLVSFYNNEISEKSEIFDDQFSVERPDGSNFTLKIRSTKLEDSAMYFCASSSRHGGANVLTFGAGSRLTVL.

The J gene is TRBJ2-1, the V gene TRBV2; D may be TRBD2 (5 bases). Per germline, CDR1 SNHLY and CDR2 FYNNEI. V lost 5 bases and J lost 12, with 11 bases in between. The CDR3 extends over 11 amino acids. CDR3 DNA: TGTGCCAGCAGTTTCTTCGAGGGGCAGTTCTTC. It encodes CASSFFEGQFF.

This clone was seen a few times. The chain links TRBV27 to TRBJ1-2, with D possibly TRBD1 on 6 matching bases. The germline V gene encodes CDR1 MNHEY and CDR2 SMNVEV (reference sequence). This CDR3 has 13 residues. Trimming shortened V by 6 bases and J by 6 bases, and 14 bases separated the two germline ends. The CDR3 here is CASSTTHRDGYTF. The CDR3 DNA follows: TGTGCCAGCAGCACAACCCACAGGGATGGCTACACCTTC.

V and J are TRBV29-1 and TRBJ2-2, with 8 bases identical to TRBD1. V shed 6 bases, J shed 4 bases, and the junction held 4 bases outside the gene matches. The germline V gene encodes CDR1 SQVTM and CDR2 ANQGSEA. There are 13 residues in the CDR3. CDR3 sequence: CSVGDRLTGELFF. The DNA for the CDR3 is TGCAGCGTAGGGGACAGGCTCACCGGGGAGCTGTTTTTT.

The chain uses TRBV5-1 and TRBJ2-1, with D tentatively TRBD2 (5 bases). Germline values: CDR1 SGHRS, CDR2 YFSETQ. This CDR3 region has 15 residues. V was cut by 0 bases and J by 0 bases, with 7 bases left in between. The CDR3 DNA is TGCGCCAGCAGCTTGGAGGCGGGCTCCTACAATGAGCAGTTCTTC. Amino acid sequence: CASSLEAGSYNEQFF.

The rearrangement joins TRBV11-2 to TRBJ2-3; D not certain. Trimming shortened V by 0 bases and J by 4 bases, and 5 bases separated the two germline ends. Germline V lookup: CDR1 SGHAT, CDR2 FQNNGV. The CDR3 extends over 13 amino acids. The CDR3 nucleotides read TGTGCCAGCAGCTTAGAACGGGCAGATACGCAGTATTTT. This sequence encodes CASSLERADTQYF.

This clone was observed a few times. This sequence joins TRBV28 and TRBJ2-7; 11 bases fit TRBD2. From germline, CDR1 is MDHEN and CDR2 SYDVKM. The CDR3 runs to 16 residues. The ends lost 10 bases at V and 2 bases at J; junction bases unmatched: 13. CDR3 bases: TGTGCCATAACTAGCGGGAGTGGTAGTGGGGCCTACGAGCAGTACTTC. This sequence encodes CAITSGSGSGAYEQYF.

The genes are TRBV28 and TRBJ1-2; the match to TRBD1 covers 10 bases. J lost 2 bases, V lost 5 bases, and 5 bases had no gene match. CDR1 is MDHEN and CDR2 is SYDVKM in the germline V gene. The CDR3 runs 15 residues. The CDR3 DNA reads TGTGCCAGCAGTACTGGGGGACAGGGGAACTATGGCTACACCTTC. Amino acid sequence: CASSTGGQGNYGYTF.

The V call is TRBV28, the J call TRBJ1-5; 7 nucleotides match TRBD1. V lost 6 bases, J lost 4 bases, and 9 bases stayed unmatched. This CDR3 is 15 amino acids long. Germline V lookup: CDR1 MDHEN, CDR2 SYDVKM. In nucleotides, the CDR3 is TGTGCCAGCAGCCCCCGGACAGGTCAAAATCAGCCCCAGCATTTT. Its translation: CASSPRTGQNQPQHF.

The chain combines TRBV30 with TRBJ1-3; no reliable D call. V was clipped by 0 bases and J by 4 bases, with 10 bases between them. This CDR3 region has 14 residues. Germline lookup yields CDR1 GTSNPN and CDR2 SVGIG (reference sequence). This CDR3 is CAWSVKASGNTIYF. Here the CDR3 DNA reads TGTGCCTGGAGTGTAAAGGCATCGGGAAACACCATATATTTT.

This chain links TRBV6-4 with TRBJ2-6, with TRBD1 matching over 10 bases. J gave up 0 bases and V 5 bases, and 10 bases lay outside the gene matches. The CDR3 has 19 amino acids. The germline CDR1 and CDR2 sequences are MRHNA and SNTAGT. CDR3: CASSLYQTGGLSGANVLTF. Written as DNA, the CDR3 is TGTGCCAGCAGTCTGTACCAGACAGGGGGCCTCTCTGGGGCCAACGTCCTGACTTTC.

The V call is TRBV4-3, the J call TRBJ2-7; 11 nucleotides agree with TRBD2. The junction had 14 bases not matched to a gene; V was cut back by 4 bases and J by 3 bases. The CDR3 runs 18 residues. CDR1 is LGHNA, CDR2 YSLEER, per germline. The CDR3: CASSPSSTTSGSYYEQYF. CDR3 nucleotide sequence: TGCGCCAGCAGCCCCTCATCCACTACTAGCGGGAGTTACTACGAGCAGTACTTC.